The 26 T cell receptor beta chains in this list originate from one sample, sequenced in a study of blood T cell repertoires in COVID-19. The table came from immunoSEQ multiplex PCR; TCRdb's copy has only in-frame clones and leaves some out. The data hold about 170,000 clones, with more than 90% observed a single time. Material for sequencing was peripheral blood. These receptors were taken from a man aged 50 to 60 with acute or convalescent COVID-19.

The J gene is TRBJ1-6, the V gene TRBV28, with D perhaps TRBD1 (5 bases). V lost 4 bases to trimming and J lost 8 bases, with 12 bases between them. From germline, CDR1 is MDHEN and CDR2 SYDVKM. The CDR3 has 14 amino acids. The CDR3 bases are TGTGCCAGCAGTTGGGGGGGGAATCATTCACCCCTCCACTTT. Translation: CASSWGGNHSPLHF.

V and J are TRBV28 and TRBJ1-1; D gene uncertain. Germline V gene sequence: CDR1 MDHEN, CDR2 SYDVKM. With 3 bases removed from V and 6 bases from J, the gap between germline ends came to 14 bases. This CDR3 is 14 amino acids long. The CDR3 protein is CASSFDSVNPEAFF. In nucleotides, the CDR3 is TGTGCCAGCAGTTTCGATTCAGTAAACCCTGAAGCTTTCTTT.

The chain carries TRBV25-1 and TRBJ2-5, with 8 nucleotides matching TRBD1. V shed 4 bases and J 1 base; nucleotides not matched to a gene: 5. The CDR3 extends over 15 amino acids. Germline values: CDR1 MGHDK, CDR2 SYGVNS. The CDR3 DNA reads TGTGCCAGCAGTGCAGCCAGGGGGCCCCAAGAGACCCAGTACTTC. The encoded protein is CASSAARGPQETQYF.

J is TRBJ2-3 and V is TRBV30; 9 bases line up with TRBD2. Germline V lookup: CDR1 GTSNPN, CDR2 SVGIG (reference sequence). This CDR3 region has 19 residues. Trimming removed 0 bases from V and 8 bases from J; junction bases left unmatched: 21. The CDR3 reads CAWSVPPGLANRRAVTQYF. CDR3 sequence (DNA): TGTGCCTGGAGTGTACCCCCGGGACTAGCAAACCGAAGGGCGGTTACGCAGTATTTT.

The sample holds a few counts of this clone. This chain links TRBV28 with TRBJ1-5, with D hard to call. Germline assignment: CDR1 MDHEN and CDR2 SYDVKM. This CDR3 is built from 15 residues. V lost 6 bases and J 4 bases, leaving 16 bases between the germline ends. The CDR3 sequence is CASSRARSGNQPQHF. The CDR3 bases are TGTGCCAGCAGCCGCGCGCGGTCGGGGAATCAGCCCCAGCATTTT. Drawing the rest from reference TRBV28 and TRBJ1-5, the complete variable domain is DVKVTQSSRYLVKRTGEKVFLECVQDMDHENMFWYRQDPGLGLRLIYFSYDVKMKEKGDIPEGYSVSREKKERFSLILESASTNQTSMYLCASSRARSGNQPQHFGDGTRLSIL.

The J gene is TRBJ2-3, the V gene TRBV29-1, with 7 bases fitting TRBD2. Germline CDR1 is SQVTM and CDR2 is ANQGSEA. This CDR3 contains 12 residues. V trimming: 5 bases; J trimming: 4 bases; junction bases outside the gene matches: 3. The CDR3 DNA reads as TGCAGCGTTCTGGGAGGGGCAGATACGCAGTATTTT. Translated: CSVLGGADTQYF.

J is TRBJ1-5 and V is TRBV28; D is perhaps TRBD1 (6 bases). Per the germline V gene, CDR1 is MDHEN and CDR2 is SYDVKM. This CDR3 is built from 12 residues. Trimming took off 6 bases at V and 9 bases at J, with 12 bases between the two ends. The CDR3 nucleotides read TGTGCCAGCAGCTCCCAGGGGCTGCCCCAGCATTTT. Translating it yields CASSSQGLPQHF.

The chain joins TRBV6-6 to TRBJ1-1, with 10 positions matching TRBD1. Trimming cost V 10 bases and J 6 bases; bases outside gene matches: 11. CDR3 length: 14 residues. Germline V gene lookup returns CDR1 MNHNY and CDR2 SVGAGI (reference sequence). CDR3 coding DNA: TGTGCCACCCTAGATGACAGGGGGCTCTCTGAAGCTTTCTTT. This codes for CATLDDRGLSEAFF.

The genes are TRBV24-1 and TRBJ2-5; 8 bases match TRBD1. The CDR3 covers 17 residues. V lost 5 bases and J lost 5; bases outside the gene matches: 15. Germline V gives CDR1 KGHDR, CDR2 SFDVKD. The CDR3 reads CATSGGQVRPEVETQYF. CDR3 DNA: TGTGCCACCAGTGGGGGACAGGTTCGACCGGAGGTGGAGACCCAGTACTTC.

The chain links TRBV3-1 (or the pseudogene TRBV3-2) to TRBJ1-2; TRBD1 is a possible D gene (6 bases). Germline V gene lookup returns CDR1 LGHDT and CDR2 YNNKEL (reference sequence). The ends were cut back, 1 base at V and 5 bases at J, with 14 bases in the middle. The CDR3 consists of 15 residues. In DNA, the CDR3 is TGTGCCAGCAGCCAAGGTGGGGGACAATCGTATGGCTACACCTTC. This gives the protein CASSQGGGQSYGYTF.

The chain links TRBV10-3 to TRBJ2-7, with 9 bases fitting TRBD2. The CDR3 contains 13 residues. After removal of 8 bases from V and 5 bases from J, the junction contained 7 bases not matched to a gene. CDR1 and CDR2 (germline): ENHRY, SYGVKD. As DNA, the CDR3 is TGTGCCATCGGAGGTAGCGGGAGCAACGAGCAGTACTTC. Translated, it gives CAIGGSGSNEQYF.

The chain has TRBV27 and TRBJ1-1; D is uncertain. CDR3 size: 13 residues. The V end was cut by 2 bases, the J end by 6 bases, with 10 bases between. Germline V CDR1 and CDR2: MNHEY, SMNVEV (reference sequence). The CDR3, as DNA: TGTGCCAGCAGTTTAATAGACGGGGCTGAAGCTTTCTTT. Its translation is CASSLIDGAEAFF.

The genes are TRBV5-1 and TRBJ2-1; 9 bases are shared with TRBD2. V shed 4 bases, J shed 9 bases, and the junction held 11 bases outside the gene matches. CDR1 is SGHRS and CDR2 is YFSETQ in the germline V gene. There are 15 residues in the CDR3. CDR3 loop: CASSQDPGLASEQFF. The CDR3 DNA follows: TGCGCCAGCAGCCAAGACCCGGGACTAGCTAGTGAGCAGTTCTTC.

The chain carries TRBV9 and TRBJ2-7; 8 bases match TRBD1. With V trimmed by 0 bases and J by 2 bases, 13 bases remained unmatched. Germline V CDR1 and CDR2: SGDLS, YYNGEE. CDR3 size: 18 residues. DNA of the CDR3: TGTGCCAGCAGCGTAGAGGCCCGCGCCGGGACAGGAGCCTACGAGCAGTACTTC. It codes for CASSVEARAGTGAYEQYF. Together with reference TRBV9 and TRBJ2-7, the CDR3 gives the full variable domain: DSGVTQTPKHLITATGQRVTLRCSPRSGDLSVYWYQQSLDQGLQFLIQYYNGEERAKGNILERFSAQQFPDLHSELNLSSLELGDSALYFCASSVEARAGTGAYEQYFGPGTRLTVT.

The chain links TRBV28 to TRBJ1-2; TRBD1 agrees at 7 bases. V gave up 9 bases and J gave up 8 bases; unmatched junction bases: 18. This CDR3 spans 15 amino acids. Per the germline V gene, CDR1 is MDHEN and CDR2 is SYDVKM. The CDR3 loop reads CASNRQGSTMGGYTF. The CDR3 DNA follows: TGTGCCAGTAATAGACAGGGCTCCACCATGGGCGGCTACACCTTC.

The CDR3 sequence: CSVEDPETSGGAPDTQYF. DNA for the CDR3: TGCAGCGTTGAAGACCCCGAGACTAGCGGGGGGGCCCCAGATACGCAGTATTTT. The genes are TRBV29-1 and TRBJ2-3, with TRBD2 matching over 14 bases. After removal of 0 bases from V and 4 bases from J, the junction contained 9 bases not matched to a gene. CDR1 is SQVTM and CDR2 is ANQGSEA in the germline V gene. The CDR3 covers 18 residues.

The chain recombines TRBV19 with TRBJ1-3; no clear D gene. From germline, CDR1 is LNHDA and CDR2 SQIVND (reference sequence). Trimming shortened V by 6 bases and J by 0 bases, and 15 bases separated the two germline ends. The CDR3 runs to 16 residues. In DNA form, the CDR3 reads TGTGCCAGTAGCCTCCGACGGGGAAGCTCTGGAAACACCATATATTTT. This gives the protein CASSLRRGSSGNTIYF.

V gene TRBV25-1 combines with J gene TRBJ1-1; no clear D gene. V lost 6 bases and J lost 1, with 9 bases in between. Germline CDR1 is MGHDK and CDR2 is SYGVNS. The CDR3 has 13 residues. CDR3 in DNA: TGTGCCAGCAGAGGGAGGTCGAACACTGAAGCTTTCTTT. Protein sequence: CASRGRSNTEAFF.

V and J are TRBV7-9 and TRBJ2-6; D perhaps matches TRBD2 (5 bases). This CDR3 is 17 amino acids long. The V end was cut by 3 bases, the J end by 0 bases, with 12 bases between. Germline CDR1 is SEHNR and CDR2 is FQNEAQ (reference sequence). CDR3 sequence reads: CASSFPGISSGANVLTF. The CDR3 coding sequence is TGTGCCAGCAGCTTCCCGGGGATAAGCTCTGGGGCCAACGTCCTGACTTTC. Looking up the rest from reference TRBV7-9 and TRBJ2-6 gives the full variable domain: DTGVSQNPRHKITKRGQNVTFRCDPISEHNRLYWYRQTLGQGPEFLTYFQNEAQLEKSRLLSDRFSAERPKGSFSTLEIQRTEQGDSAMYLCASSFPGISSGANVLTFGAGSRLTVL.

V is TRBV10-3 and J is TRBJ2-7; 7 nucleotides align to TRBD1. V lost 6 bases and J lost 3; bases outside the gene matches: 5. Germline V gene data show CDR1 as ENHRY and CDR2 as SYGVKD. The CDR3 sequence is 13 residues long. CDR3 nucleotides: TGTGCCATCAGCCAGGGACAGAACTACGAGCAGTACGTC. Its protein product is CAISQGQNYEQYV.

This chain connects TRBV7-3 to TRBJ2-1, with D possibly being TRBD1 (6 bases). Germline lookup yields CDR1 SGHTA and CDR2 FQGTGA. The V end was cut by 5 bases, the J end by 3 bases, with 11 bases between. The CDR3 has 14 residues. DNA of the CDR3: TGTGCCAGCAGCCTTTTAGGGGGCTACAATGAGCAGTTCTTC. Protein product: CASSLLGGYNEQFF.

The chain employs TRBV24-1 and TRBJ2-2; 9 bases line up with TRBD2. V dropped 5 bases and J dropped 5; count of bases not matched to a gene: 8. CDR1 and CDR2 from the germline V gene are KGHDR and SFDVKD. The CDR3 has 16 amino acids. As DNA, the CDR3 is TGTGCCACCAGTGGTCGTCTAGCGGGACCTACCGGGGAGCTGTTTTTT. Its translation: CATSGRLAGPTGELFF.

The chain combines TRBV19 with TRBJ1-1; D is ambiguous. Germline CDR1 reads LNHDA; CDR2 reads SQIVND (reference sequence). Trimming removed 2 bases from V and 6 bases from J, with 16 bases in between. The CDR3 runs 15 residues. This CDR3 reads CASSIFLGAAAEAFF. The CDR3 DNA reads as TGTGCCAGTAGTATATTCCTGGGTGCGGCCGCTGAAGCTTTCTTT.

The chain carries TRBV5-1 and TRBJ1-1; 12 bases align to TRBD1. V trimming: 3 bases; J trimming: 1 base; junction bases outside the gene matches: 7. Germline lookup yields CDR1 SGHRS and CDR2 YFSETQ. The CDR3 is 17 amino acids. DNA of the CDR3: TGCGCCAGCAGCTGGGAGGGGACAGGGGGCGAGAACACTGAAGCTTTCTTT. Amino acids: CASSWEGTGGENTEAFF.

CDR3 loop: CASSQTDQSSYNSPLHF. The CDR3 nucleotides read TGTGCCAGCAGCCAAACAGATCAGAGCTCCTATAATTCACCCCTCCACTTT. The chain uses TRBV9 and TRBJ1-6; D is unresolved. Germline V gives CDR1 SGDLS, CDR2 YYNGEE. The CDR3 is 17 amino acids. Trimming removed 4 bases from V and 0 bases from J, with 14 bases in between.

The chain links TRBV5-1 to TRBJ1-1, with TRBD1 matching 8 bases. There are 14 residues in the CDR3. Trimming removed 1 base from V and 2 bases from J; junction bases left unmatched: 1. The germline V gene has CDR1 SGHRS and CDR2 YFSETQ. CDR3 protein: CASSLQGANTEAFF. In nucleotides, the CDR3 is TGCGCCAGCAGCTTGCAGGGGGCCAACACTGAAGCTTTCTTT. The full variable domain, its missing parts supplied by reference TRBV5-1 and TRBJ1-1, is KAGVTQTPRYLIKTRGQQVTLSCSPISGHRSVSWYQQTPGQGLQFLFEYFSETQRNKGNFPGRFSGRQFSNSRSEMNVSTLELGDSALYLCASSLQGANTEAFFGQGTRLTVV.